This T cell receptor beta chain is from a study of a mutant IDH1 vaccine in newly diagnosed glioma. Study summary: Before enrollment, patients got radiotherapy alone, temozolomide alone, or mostly the combination.

As concerns this clone: What it binds is unknown.

The sample's time point: week 11, during vaccination. Every vaccine dose comprised 300 ug of mutant IDH1 20-mer peptide plus topical imiquimod. The donor cohort comprised cases of new WHO grade 3 or 4 IDH1-mutant, ATRX-lost astrocytoma. The CDR3 extends over 13 amino acids. Germline loops: CDR1 SQVTM, CDR2 ANQGSEA. V was trimmed by 3 bases and J by 5 bases, leaving 13 bases between them. Study observations and caveats: Any relationship between pseudoprogression and changes in top peripheral T cell clonotypes seemed absent. There were vaccine-induced immune responses in 90% to 95% of the patients.

Generated by immunoSEQ multiplex PCR, the TCRdb table keeps only in-frame clones and is missing some. The profile shows 100,000 to 120,000 clones, approximately 87% of them singletons. The V and J genes are TRBV29-1 and TRBJ1-1; possibly TRBD1 for D (5 bases). This specimen consisted of PBMCs, obtained from a glioma patient whose treatment included an IDH1 peptide vaccine. The TCR sequence derives from a woman aged 45-65 years with glioma. The CDR3: CSVDGIRATEAFF. The CDR3 region has the DNA TGCAGCGTTGATGGGATCAGGGCTACTGAAGCTTTCTTT.